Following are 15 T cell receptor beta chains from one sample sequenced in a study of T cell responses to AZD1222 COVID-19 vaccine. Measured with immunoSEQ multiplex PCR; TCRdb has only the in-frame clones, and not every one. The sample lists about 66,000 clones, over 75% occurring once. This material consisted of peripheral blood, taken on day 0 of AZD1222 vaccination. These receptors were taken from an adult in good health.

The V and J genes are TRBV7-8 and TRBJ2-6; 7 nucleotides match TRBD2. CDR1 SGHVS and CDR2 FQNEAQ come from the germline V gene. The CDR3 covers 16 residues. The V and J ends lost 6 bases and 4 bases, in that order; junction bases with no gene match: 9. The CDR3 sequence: CASSLLGGYGANVLTF. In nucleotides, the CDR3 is TGTGCCAGCAGTCTTTTGGGGGGGTACGGGGCCAACGTCCTGACTTTC.

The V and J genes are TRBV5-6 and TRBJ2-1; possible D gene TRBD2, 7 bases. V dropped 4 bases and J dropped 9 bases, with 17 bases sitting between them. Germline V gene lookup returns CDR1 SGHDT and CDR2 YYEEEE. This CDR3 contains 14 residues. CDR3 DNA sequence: TGTGCCAGCAGCCTTCCAACAGGGAGGGGTGAGCAGTTCTTC. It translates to CASSLPTGRGEQFF. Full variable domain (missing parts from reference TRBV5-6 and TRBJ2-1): DAGVTQSPTHLIKTRGQQVTLRCSPKSGHDTVSWYQQALGQGPQFIFQYYEEEERQRGNFPDRFSGHQFPNYSSELNVNALLLGDSALYLCASSLPTGRGEQFFGPGTRLTVL.

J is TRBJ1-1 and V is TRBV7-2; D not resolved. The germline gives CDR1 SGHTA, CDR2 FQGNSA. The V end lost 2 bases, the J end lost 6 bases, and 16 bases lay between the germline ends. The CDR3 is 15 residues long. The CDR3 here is CASSLIGGEWAEAFF. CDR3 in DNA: TGTGCCAGCAGCTTAATCGGAGGCGAGTGGGCTGAAGCTTTCTTT.

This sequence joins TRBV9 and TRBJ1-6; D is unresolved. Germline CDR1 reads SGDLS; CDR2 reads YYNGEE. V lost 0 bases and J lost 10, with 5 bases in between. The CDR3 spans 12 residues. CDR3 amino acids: CASSVGRSPLHF. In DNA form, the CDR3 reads TGTGCCAGCAGCGTAGGTCGGTCACCCCTCCACTTT.

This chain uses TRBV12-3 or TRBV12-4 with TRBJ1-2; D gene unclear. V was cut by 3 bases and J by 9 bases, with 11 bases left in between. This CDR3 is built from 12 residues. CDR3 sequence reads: CASSFVGKSYTF. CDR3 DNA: TGTGCCAGCAGTTTCGTGGGGAAAAGCTACACCTTC.

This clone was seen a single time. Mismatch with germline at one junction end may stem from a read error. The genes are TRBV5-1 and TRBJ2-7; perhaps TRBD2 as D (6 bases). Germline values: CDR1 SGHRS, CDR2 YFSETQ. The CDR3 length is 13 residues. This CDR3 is CASSLEGTYEQYF. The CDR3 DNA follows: TGCGCCAGCAGTTTGGAGGGCACCTACGAGCAGTACTTC.

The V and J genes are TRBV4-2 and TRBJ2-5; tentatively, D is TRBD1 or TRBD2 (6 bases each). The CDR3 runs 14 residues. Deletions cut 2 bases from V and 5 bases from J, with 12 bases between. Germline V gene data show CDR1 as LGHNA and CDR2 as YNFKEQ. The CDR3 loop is CASSQNRRGETQYF. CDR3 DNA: TGTGCCAGCAGCCAAAACAGGAGGGGGGAGACCCAGTACTTC.

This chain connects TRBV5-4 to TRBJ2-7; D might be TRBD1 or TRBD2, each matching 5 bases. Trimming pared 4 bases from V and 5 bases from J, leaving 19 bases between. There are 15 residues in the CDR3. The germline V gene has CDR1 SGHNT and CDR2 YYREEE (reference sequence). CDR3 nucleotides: TGTGCCAGCAGCCAAGACGGGAAGAGGGGTAACGAGCAGTACTTC. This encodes CASSQDGKRGNEQYF.

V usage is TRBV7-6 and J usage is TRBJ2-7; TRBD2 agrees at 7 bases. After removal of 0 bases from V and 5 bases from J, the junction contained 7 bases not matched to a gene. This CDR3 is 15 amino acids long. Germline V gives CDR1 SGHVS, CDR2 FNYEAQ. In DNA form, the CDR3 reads TGTGCCAGCAGCTTAGCGCGGGGAGGGGTCCACGAGCAGTACTTC. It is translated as CASSLARGGVHEQYF.

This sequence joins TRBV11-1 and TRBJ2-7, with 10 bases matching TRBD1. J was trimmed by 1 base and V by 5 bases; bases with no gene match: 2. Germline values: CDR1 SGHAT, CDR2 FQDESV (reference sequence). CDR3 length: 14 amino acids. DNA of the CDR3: TGTGCCAGCAGCAGGGACAGGGGATCCTACGAGCAGTACTTC. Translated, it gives CASSRDRGSYEQYF.

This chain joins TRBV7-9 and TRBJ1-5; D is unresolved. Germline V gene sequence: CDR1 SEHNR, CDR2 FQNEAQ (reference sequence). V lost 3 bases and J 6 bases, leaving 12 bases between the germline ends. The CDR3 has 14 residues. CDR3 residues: CASSLDRPAQPQHF. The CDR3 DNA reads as TGTGCCAGCAGCTTGGACCGTCCGGCTCAGCCCCAGCATTTT. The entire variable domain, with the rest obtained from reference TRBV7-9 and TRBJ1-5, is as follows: DTGVSQNPRHKITKRGQNVTFRCDPISEHNRLYWYRQTLGQGPEFLTYFQNEAQLEKSRLLSDRFSAERPKGSFSTLEIQRTEQGDSAMYLCASSLDRPAQPQHFGDGTRLSIL.

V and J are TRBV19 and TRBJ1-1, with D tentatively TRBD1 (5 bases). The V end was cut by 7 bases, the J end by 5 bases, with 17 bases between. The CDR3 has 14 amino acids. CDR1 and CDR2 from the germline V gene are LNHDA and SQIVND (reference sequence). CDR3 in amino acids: CASNPGRWGTEAFF. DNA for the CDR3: TGTGCCAGTAACCCTGGACGGTGGGGGACTGAAGCTTTCTTT.

This CDR3 reads CASSRDYQSHEQFF. DNA for the CDR3: TGTGCCAGCAGCCGGGACTACCAAAGCCATGAGCAGTTCTTC. The gene calls are TRBV7-9 and TRBJ2-1, with TRBD2 matching 7 bases. This CDR3 contains 14 residues. Germline loops: CDR1 SEHNR, CDR2 FQNEAQ (reference sequence). V lost 5 bases, J lost 8 bases, and 9 bases stayed unmatched.

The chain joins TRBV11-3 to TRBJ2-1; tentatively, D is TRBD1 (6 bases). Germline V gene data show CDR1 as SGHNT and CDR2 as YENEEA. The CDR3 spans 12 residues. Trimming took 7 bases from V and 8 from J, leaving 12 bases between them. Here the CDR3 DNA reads TGTGCCAGCACCGTACAGGGCGATGAGCAGTTCTTC. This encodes CASTVQGDEQFF.

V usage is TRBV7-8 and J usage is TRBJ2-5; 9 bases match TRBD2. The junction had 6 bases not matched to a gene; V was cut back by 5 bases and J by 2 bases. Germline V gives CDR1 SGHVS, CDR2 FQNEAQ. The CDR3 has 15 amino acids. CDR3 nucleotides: TGTGCCAGCAGCCCCCGCGGGGGGGGGCAAGAGACCCAGTACTTC. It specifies CASSPRGGGQETQYF.